The clone carrying this T cell receptor (beta chain) was detected ten times or more. The antigen is unknown. The data stem from a study of molecular identifiers for immune sequencing clone quantification. TCRdb fed the PCR reads into MiXCR, producing one record per CDR3 protein. The table shows roughly 320,000 distinct CDR3 sequences, with about 22% occurring only once. Naive CD8 T cells were FACS-sorted by CD8+CD4-CCR7+CD45RA+ markers. Trimming stripped 0 bases from V and 0 bases from J, with 11 bases between. The CDR3 spans 16 residues. Germline values: CDR1 LNHDA, CDR2 SQIVND (reference sequence). General study findings and limits: Clones above 20 RNA copies held over 98% of effector molecules, under 1% in naive cells.

The V gene is TRBV19, the J gene TRBJ1-1; weak D call: TRBD1 (5 bases). Sequenced material: naive CD8+ T cells from blood, with Jurkat cell RNA spiked in. The subset: FACS-sorted CD8+CD4-CCR7+CD45RA+ naive T cells. The sequence was obtained from a human donor in good health. Some libraries in this study had Jurkat cell RNA spiked in. CDR3 nucleotide sequence: TGTGCCAGTAGTATAGATCGAGACAGCTTGAACACTGAAGCTTTCTTT. Its protein product is CASSIDRDSLNTEAFF.